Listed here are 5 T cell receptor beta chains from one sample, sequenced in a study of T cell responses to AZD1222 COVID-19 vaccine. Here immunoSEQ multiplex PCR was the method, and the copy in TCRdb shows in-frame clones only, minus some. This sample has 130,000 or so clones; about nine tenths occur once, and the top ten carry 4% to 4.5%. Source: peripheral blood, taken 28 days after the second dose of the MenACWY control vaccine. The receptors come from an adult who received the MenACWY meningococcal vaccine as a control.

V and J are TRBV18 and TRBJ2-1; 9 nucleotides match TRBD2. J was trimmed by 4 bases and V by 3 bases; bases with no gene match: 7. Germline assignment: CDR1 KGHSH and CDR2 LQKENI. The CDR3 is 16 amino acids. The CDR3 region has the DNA TGTGCCAGCTCACCTCGACCCGCGGGGGGGTACAATGAGCAGTTCTTC. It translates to CASSPRPAGGYNEQFF.

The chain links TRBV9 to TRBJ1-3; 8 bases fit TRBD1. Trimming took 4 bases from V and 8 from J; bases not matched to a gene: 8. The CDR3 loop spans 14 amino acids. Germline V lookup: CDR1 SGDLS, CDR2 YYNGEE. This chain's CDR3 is CASSPGQGRDTIYF. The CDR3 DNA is TGTGCCAGCAGCCCAGGACAGGGCAGAGACACCATATATTTT.

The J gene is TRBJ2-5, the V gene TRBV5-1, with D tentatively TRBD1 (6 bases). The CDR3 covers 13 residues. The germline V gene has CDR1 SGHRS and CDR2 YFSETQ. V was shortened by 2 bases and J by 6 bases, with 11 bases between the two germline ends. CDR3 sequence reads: CASSLSRGKTQYF. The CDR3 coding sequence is TGCGCCAGCAGCTTATCAAGGGGGAAGACCCAGTACTTC.

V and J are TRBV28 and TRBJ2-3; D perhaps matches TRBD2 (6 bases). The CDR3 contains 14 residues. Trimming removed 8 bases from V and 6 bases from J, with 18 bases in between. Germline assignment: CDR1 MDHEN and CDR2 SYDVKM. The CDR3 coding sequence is TGTGCCAGCTCTTGGGCGGGGAGTCGTGATACGCAGTATTTT. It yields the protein CASSWAGSRDTQYF.

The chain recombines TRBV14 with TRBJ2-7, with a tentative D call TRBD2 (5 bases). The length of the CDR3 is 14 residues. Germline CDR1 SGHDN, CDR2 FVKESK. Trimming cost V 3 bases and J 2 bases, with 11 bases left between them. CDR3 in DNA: TGTGCCAGCAGCCAGGCCGGGGTCCCCTACGAGCAGTACTTC. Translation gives CASSQAGVPYEQYF.